These T cell receptor beta chains were read from a single sample in a study of T cell changes during pregnancy in multiple sclerosis. Using immunoSEQ multiplex PCR, the repertoire was profiled, and TCRdb retains in-frame clones only, with some absent. The sample records fewer than 95,000 clones, approximately 92% being singletons. The starting material was peripheral blood, obtained in the first trimester of pregnancy. All receptors come from a female donor with multiple sclerosis, enrolled in a pregnancy study. Both conserved end residues are part of each CDR3. The D gene is left open where the match is weak. Expanded clones get a size class; other rows say once, few or many, or leave the size out.

v_gene	abundance	d_gene	j_gene	CDR3aa	CDR3nt
TRBV7-3	-	-	TRBJ2-1	CASSFATGTSGPMVF	-
TRBV13	-	-	TRBJ1-6	CASTEGDNSPLHF	TGTGCCAGCACCGAGGGGGATAATTCACCCCTCCACTTT
TRBV5-1	-	TRBD2	TRBJ2-7	CASSFPDRVLTSGAECVCEQYF	TGCGCCAGCAGCTTCCCCGACAGGGTCTTGACTAGCGGGGCCGAGTGCGTCTGCGAGCAGTACTTC
TRBV2	-	-	TRBJ2-3	CASSQELDTQYF	TGTGCCAGCAGCCAAGAGTTAGATACGCAGTATTTT
TRBV6-1	-	-	TRBJ2-1	CASINLANEQFF	TGTGCCAGCATTAATTTAGCCAATGAGCAGTTCTTC
TRBV5-1	-	-	TRBJ2-2	CASSLDRTWTVSTGELFF	TGCGCCAGCAGCCTCGACCGGACCTGGACAGTCTCCACCGGGGAGCTGTTTTTT
TRBV11-1	once	-	TRBJ1-3	CASSYETIFDTIYF	TGTGCCAGCAGCTACGAGACAATTTTTGACACCATATATTTT
TRBV7-6	-	-	TRBJ1-4	CASSLSGVDEKLFF	TGTGCCAGCAGCTTATCAGGGGTTGACGAAAAACTGTTTTTT
TRBV5-1	once	TRBD1	TRBJ1-1	CASSLYTLGQTNTEAFF	TGCGCCAGCAGCTTGTATACCCTGGGACAGACGAACACTGAAGCTTTCTTT
TRBV18	-	TRBD1	TRBJ1-1	CASSLQGDTEAFF	TGTGCCAGCTCACTACAGGGGGACACTGAAGCTTTCTTT
TRBV14	-	-	TRBJ1-3	CASSQVEGGQVPGNTIYF	TGTGCCAGCAGCCAAGTAGAGGGGGGGCAAGTTCCCGGAAACACCATATATTTT
TRBV7-9	-	TRBD1	TRBJ2-7	CASSFDRGYEQYF	TGTGCCAGCAGCTTCGACAGGGGGTACGAGCAGTACTTC
TRBV5-6	-	TRBD1	TRBJ1-2	CASSVNQGEYYGYTF	TGTGCCAGCAGCGTTAATCAGGGGGAATATTATGGCTACACCTTC
TRBV7-9	-	TRBD1	TRBJ1-6	CASSGTGGNSPLHF	TGTGCCAGCAGCGGGACAGGGGGGAATTCACCCCTCCACTTT
TRBV11-1	-	-	TRBJ2-2	CASAPGQQFANTGELFF	TGTGCCAGCGCGCCGGGACAACAGTTCGCGAACACCGGGGAGCTGTTTTTT
TRBV7-9	-	-	TRBJ2-5	CASSPRETQYF	TGTGCCAGCAGCCCTAGAGAGACCCAGTACTTC
TRBV18	-	-	TRBJ2-5	CASSPRESETQYF	TGTGCCAGCTCACCACGAGAATCGGAGACCCAGTACTTC
TRBV9	-	-	TRBJ2-7	CASSGRGEQGYEQYF	TGTGCCAGCAGCGGGAGAGGGGAACAGGGTTACGAGCAGTACTTC
TRBV9	-	TRBD1	TRBJ1-1	CASSVGTGPNTEAFF	TGTGCCAGCAGCGTAGGGACAGGGCCGAACACTGAAGCTTTCTTT
TRBV13	-	-	TRBJ1-1	CASSLGFDTEAFF	TGTGCCAGCAGCTTAGGCTTTGACACTGAAGCTTTCTTT
TRBV2	-	-	TRBJ2-1	CASVRDTVSNEQFF	TGTGCCAGCGTCCGGGACACAGTTTCCAATGAGCAGTTCTTC
TRBV9	-	-	TRBJ2-7	CASSVSEGAVYEQYF	TGTGCCAGCAGCGTATCGGAAGGGGCCGTTTACGAGCAGTACTTC
TRBV25-1	-	-	TRBJ2-7	CASSEPKGQNYEQYF	TGTGCCAGCAGTGAACCTAAAGGACAGAACTACGAGCAGTACTTC
TRBV4-1	-	-	TRBJ2-3	CASSQDAGAKDTQYF	TGCGCCAGCAGCCAAGACGCGGGGGCCAAAGATACGCAGTATTTT
TRBV6-5	-	-	TRBJ2-5	CASSYHSPPGGETQYF	TGTGCCAGCAGTTACCATTCCCCACCAGGGGGGGAGACCCAGTACTTC
TRBV21-1	-	-	TRBJ1-1	CATSGDRDQPGEAFF	TGTGCCACCTCGGGGGACAGGGACCAACCAGGGGAAGCTTTCTTT
TRBV6-1	few	-	TRBJ1-3	CASTQEDPGGNTIYF	TGTGCCAGCACCCAAGAGGACCCGGGAGGAAACACCATATATTTT
TRBV5-4	-	TRBD1	TRBJ2-7	CASSTTGAYEQYF	TGTGCCAGCAGCACGACAGGGGCCTACGAGCAGTACTTC
TRBV19	-	TRBD1	TRBJ1-1	CASRYDRDRVSEAFF	TGTGCCAGTAGATACGACCGGGACAGGGTTTCTGAAGCTTTCTTT
TRBV7-6	-	TRBD1	TRBJ1-1	CASSLGRLTGEKGGEAFF	TGTGCCAGCAGCTTAGGACGGCTGACAGGGGAAAAAGGGGGTGAAGCTTTCTTT